The 32 T cell receptor beta chains below were found in one sample sequenced in a study of cytotoxic CD8 clonotypes in ibrutinib-treated CLL. Clones were sequenced by immunoSEQ multiplex PCR, and TCRdb holds only the in-frame ones, with some missing. The repertoire holds some 130,000 clones, with roughly 88% as singletons. Here the sequenced sample was PBMCs, taken after 24 months of ibrutinib treatment. These receptor sequences come from a human donor with chronic lymphocytic leukemia.

Turning to this clone: The identical CDR3 is also encoded by other nucleotide sequences in the sample. The V gene is TRBV7-2, the J gene TRBJ2-7, with D uncertain. This CDR3 has 11 residues. Trimming cost V 5 bases and J 3 bases, with 5 bases left between them. In germline, CDR1 is SGHTA, CDR2 FQGNSA. The CDR3 protein is CASSRSYEQYF. As DNA, the CDR3 is TGTGCCAGCAGCCGAAGCTACGAGCAGTACTTC.

CDR3 loop: CASSPRRGWDNSPLHF. CDR3 in DNA: TGTGCCAGCAGCCCACGGAGGGGCTGGGATAATTCACCCCTCCACTTT. This chain connects TRBV11-1 to TRBJ1-6, with a possible D match to TRBD1 (5 bases). Trimming pared 5 bases from V and 5 bases from J, leaving 16 bases between. The CDR3 has 16 residues. Per germline, CDR1 SGHAT and CDR2 FQDESV (reference sequence).

V gene TRBV28 combines with J gene TRBJ1-3, with 8 bases that match TRBD1. Trimming removed 4 bases from V and 4 bases from J; junction bases left unmatched: 9. The CDR3 contains 16 residues. Germline V gene sequence: CDR1 MDHEN, CDR2 SYDVKM. CDR3 region: CASSYPTGAIGNTIYF. DNA of the CDR3: TGTGCCAGCAGTTATCCGACAGGGGCGATAGGAAACACCATATATTTT.

The chain carries TRBV18 and TRBJ2-7; the match to TRBD2 covers 14 bases. J gave up 0 bases and V 2 bases, and 6 bases lay outside the gene matches. The CDR3 totals 18 residues. Germline-derived CDR1 and CDR2 are KGHSH and LQKENI. The DNA of the CDR3 is TGTGCCAGCTCACCAACCTCGGGACTAGCGGGGGACTCCTACGAGCAGTACTTC. The encoded protein is CASSPTSGLAGDSYEQYF.

This clone was found once. The gene calls are TRBV4-2 and TRBJ2-3; D not resolved. The germline CDR1 and CDR2 sequences are LGHNA and YNFKEQ. CDR3 length: 16 residues. V dropped 0 bases and J dropped 5 bases, with 15 bases sitting between them. The CDR3 DNA sequence: TGTGCCAGCAGCCAAGATTGGGCTTTCCAGCAAGATACGCAGTATTTT. The encoded protein is CASSQDWAFQQDTQYF.

The chain has TRBV6-6 and TRBJ2-3; D uncertain. This CDR3 contains 13 residues. Trimming pared 5 bases from V and 3 bases from J, leaving 9 bases between. Germline values: CDR1 MNHNY, CDR2 SVGAGI (reference sequence). The CDR3 DNA sequence: TGTGCCAGCAGTCCGGGTTTGACAGATACGCAGTATTTT. Translating gives CASSPGLTDTQYF.

The chain uses TRBV5-1 and TRBJ1-4, with TRBD1 as a possible D gene (6 bases). The CDR3 contains 17 residues. Germline CDR1 and CDR2: SGHRS and YFSETQ. With 0 bases removed from V and 0 bases from J, the gap between germline ends came to 12 bases. The CDR3 nucleotides read TGCGCCAGCAGCTTGGAAGGGACACACGCAACTAATGAAAAACTGTTTTTT. Translation: CASSLEGTHATNEKLFF.

The chain couples TRBV2 to TRBJ2-2, with D maybe TRBD1 (5 bases). Germline V gene data show CDR1 as SNHLY and CDR2 as FYNNEI. The CDR3 covers 13 residues. Deletions cut 6 bases from V and 6 bases from J, with 11 bases between. The CDR3 reads CASRGRVSGELFF. In nucleotides, the CDR3 is TGTGCCAGCAGGGGCAGGGTGTCCGGGGAGCTGTTTTTT.

The chain recombines TRBV10-1 with TRBJ1-5; no reliable D call. The CDR3 is 11 amino acids. The germline gives CDR1 WNHNN, CDR2 SYGVQD (reference sequence). V lost 4 bases and J 5 bases, leaving 3 bases between the germline ends. In DNA, the CDR3 is TGCGCCAGCAGTGGGGATCAGCCCCAGCATTTT. This codes for CASSGDQPQHF.

The chain uses TRBV7-9 and TRBJ1-1; possible D gene TRBD1, 5 bases. Germline-derived CDR1 and CDR2 are SEHNR and FQNEAQ (reference sequence). This CDR3 has 14 amino acids. V lost 0 bases and J lost 6, with 11 bases in between. The CDR3 nucleotides are TGTGCCAGCAGCTTAGCTCGGGGAGGGGCTGAAGCTTTCTTT. Encoded protein: CASSLARGGAEAFF.

In this sample, this clone turned up a few times. The chain links TRBV13 to TRBJ2-6, with 7 bases lining up with TRBD2. CDR3 length: 14 residues. Germline CDR1 reads PRHDT; CDR2 reads FYEKMQ (reference sequence). V gave up 6 bases and J gave up 4 bases; unmatched junction bases: 3. CDR3 loop: CASRGGPGANVLTF. CDR3 DNA sequence: TGTGCCAGCAGGGGAGGGCCCGGGGCCAACGTCCTGACTTTC.

V is TRBV11-2 and J is TRBJ2-7; D assignment may be TRBD1 or TRBD2 (5 bases each). The germline V gene encodes CDR1 SGHAT and CDR2 FQNNGV. Trimming left V 7 bases short and J 0 bases short, with 13 bases between. This CDR3 region has 14 residues. For the CDR3, the DNA is TGTGCCAGCAACCCCGGGACGGTCTCCTACGAGCAGTACTTC. As protein: CASNPGTVSYEQYF. Looking up the rest from reference TRBV11-2 and TRBJ2-7 gives the full variable domain: EAGVAQSPRYKIIEKRQSVAFWCNPISGHATLYWYQQILGQGPKLLIQFQNNGVVDDSQLPKDRFSAERLKGVDSTLKIQPAKLEDSAVYLCASNPGTVSYEQYFGPGTRLTVT.

The genes are TRBV28 and TRBJ1-2; the match to TRBD1 covers 8 bases. CDR3 length equals 16 residues. Germline values: CDR1 MDHEN, CDR2 SYDVKM. V lost 5 bases to trimming and J lost 2 bases; unmatched junction nucleotides: 10. The CDR3 sequence is CASSQRTGSGNYGYTF. The CDR3 DNA follows: TGTGCCAGCAGTCAACGGACAGGGTCAGGGAACTATGGCTACACCTTC.

The chain joins TRBV11-2 to TRBJ2-5; D possibly corresponds to TRBD1 (5 bases). Germline CDR1 SGHAT, CDR2 FQNNGV. The CDR3 has 13 residues. Deletions cut 6 bases from V and 3 bases from J, with 11 bases between. The CDR3 nucleotides read TGTGCCAGCAGAACTACGACAGAAGAGACCCAGTACTTC. Its translation: CASRTTTEETQYF.

J is TRBJ2-7 and V is TRBV30, with 10 bases aligning to TRBD1. The V segment lost 7 bases and the J segment 3 bases; nucleotides outside the gene matches: 9. Germline V lookup: CDR1 GTSNPN, CDR2 SVGIG (reference sequence). This CDR3 is built from 14 residues. The CDR3 sequence: CASSPRDRGYEQYF. The CDR3, as DNA: TGTGCCTCCAGTCCCCGGGACAGGGGCTACGAGCAGTACTTC.

This rearrangement joins TRBV18 to TRBJ1-3; a weak D match, TRBD1 (5 bases). The CDR3 is 16 residues long. Deletions cut 6 bases from V and 0 bases from J, with 15 bases between. Germline V gives CDR1 KGHSH, CDR2 LQKENI. The CDR3 DNA sequence: TGTGCCAGCTCGCGGCGACAGCCCAGCTCTGGAAACACCATATATTTT. It specifies CASSRRQPSSGNTIYF.

J is TRBJ2-5 and V is TRBV28; D gene uncertain. The germline CDR1 and CDR2 sequences are MDHEN and SYDVKM. The CDR3 has 12 amino acids. Trimming stripped 6 bases from V and 1 base from J, with 6 bases between. The CDR3 region is CASREPQETQYF. The CDR3 DNA reads as TGTGCCAGCAGAGAGCCCCAAGAGACCCAGTACTTC. Combining the CDR3 with reference TRBV28 and TRBJ2-5 gives the whole variable domain DVKVTQSSRYLVKRTGEKVFLECVQDMDHENMFWYRQDPGLGLRLIYFSYDVKMKEKGDIPEGYSVSREKKERFSLILESASTNQTSMYLCASREPQETQYFGPGTRLLVL.

The chain combines TRBV9 with TRBJ2-1; TRBD2 might be the D (6 bases). Trimming took 5 bases from V and 0 from J, leaving 12 bases between them. The germline V gene encodes CDR1 SGDLS and CDR2 YYNGEE. The length of the CDR3 is 15 residues. For the CDR3, the DNA is TGTGCCAGCAGTCGCCCCGGGAGCTCCTACAATGAGCAGTTCTTC. It translates to CASSRPGSSYNEQFF.

The CDR3 loop is CASSLQSEGTLEQYF. The CDR3 region has the DNA TGTGCCAGCAGCCTTCAGTCGGAGGGGACTCTCGAGCAGTACTTC. This chain joins TRBV28 and TRBJ2-7; TRBD2 is a possible D gene (6 bases). The CDR3 has 15 residues. From germline, CDR1 is MDHEN and CDR2 SYDVKM. With 6 bases removed from V and 6 bases from J, the gap between germline ends came to 21 bases.

This chain uses TRBV7-2 with TRBJ1-5; D is uncertain. V lost 4 bases, J lost 0 bases, and 13 bases lay in between. Looked up from germline, CDR1 is SGHTA and CDR2 is FQGNSA. CDR3 length: 16 residues. CDR3 bases: TGTGCCAGCAGCTCCCCGAGCTGGTATAGCAATCAGCCCCAGCATTTT. Protein product: CASSSPSWYSNQPQHF.

The chain joins TRBV7-9 to TRBJ2-3, with a possible D match to TRBD2 (5 bases). Germline V gene lookup returns CDR1 SEHNR and CDR2 FQNEAQ (reference sequence). The V gene lost 5 bases and the J gene lost 2 bases, with 17 bases spanning the gap. There are 16 residues in the CDR3. The CDR3 DNA reads as TGTGCCAGCAGCCTTCGGGATGCCAGTCCCACAGATACGCAGTATTTT. As protein: CASSLRDASPTDTQYF.

The genes are TRBV19 and TRBJ2-3; D not certain. CDR1 is LNHDA, CDR2 SQIVND, per germline (reference sequence). V gave up 3 bases and J gave up 3 bases, with 13 bases separating them. The CDR3 has 15 amino acids. CDR3 amino acids: CASSMDSPTTDTQYF. In DNA form, the CDR3 reads TGTGCCAGTAGTATGGATTCCCCAACAACAGATACGCAGTATTTT.

The chain recombines TRBV5-4 with TRBJ2-3, with a possible D match to TRBD2 (7 bases). The V end was cut by 10 bases, the J end by 1 base, with 19 bases between. From germline, CDR1 is SGHNT and CDR2 YYREEE (reference sequence). The length of the CDR3 is 15 residues. CDR3: CAVTTGGTRTDTQYF. Here the CDR3 DNA reads TGTGCCGTGACGACGGGGGGCACCCGCACAGATACGCAGTATTTT.

The genes are TRBV4-2 and TRBJ1-5; 9 nucleotides match TRBD1. Germline assignment: CDR1 LGHNA and CDR2 YNFKEQ. The CDR3 contains 14 residues. The V segment lost 1 base and the J segment 7 bases; nucleotides outside the gene matches: 2. As DNA, the CDR3 is TGTGCCAGCAGCCAAGGACAGGGGGACCAGCCCCAGCATTTT. As protein: CASSQGQGDQPQHF.

This chain joins TRBV4-1 and TRBJ2-1; unclear D gene. The germline V gene encodes CDR1 MGHRA and CDR2 YSYEKL. The CDR3 is made up of 13 amino acids. Trimming pared 0 bases from V and 4 bases from J, leaving 4 bases between. CDR3 nucleotides: TGCGCCAGCAGCCAAGAGCTTTACAATGAGCAGTTCTTC. It encodes CASSQELYNEQFF.

The chain joins TRBV5-1 to TRBJ2-5; 10 bases are a match to TRBD2. The CDR3 is 15 residues long. Germline CDR1 and CDR2: SGHRS and YFSETQ. V lost 3 bases to trimming and J lost 1 base; unmatched junction nucleotides: 3. The CDR3 nucleotides read TGCGCCAGCAGCTCCGGGACTAGCGCCCAAGAGACCCAGTACTTC. It is translated as CASSSGTSAQETQYF.

The chain employs TRBV28 and TRBJ2-7; TRBD1 agrees at 7 bases. Germline CDR1 reads MDHEN; CDR2 reads SYDVKM. The junction had 10 bases not matched to a gene; V was cut back by 3 bases and J by 5 bases. The CDR3 totals 15 residues. CDR3 protein: CASSLSRQGGDEQYF. The CDR3 nucleotides read TGTGCCAGCAGTTTGTCGAGACAGGGTGGCGACGAGCAGTACTTC.

This clone came up a few times. This rearrangement joins TRBV28 to TRBJ1-2; D perhaps matches TRBD1 (6 bases). The CDR3 loop spans 13 amino acids. V was cut by 2 bases and J by 4 bases, with 8 bases left in between. Germline-derived CDR1 and CDR2 are MDHEN and SYDVKM. Written as DNA, the CDR3 is TGTGCCAGCAGTTTAGCAGGGGCCTATGGCTACACCTTC. This encodes CASSLAGAYGYTF.

V gene TRBV7-2 combines with J gene TRBJ1-2, with D perhaps TRBD1 (6 bases). This CDR3 has 14 residues. The V end lost 5 bases, the J end lost 2 bases, and 12 bases lay between the germline ends. Looked up from germline, CDR1 is SGHTA and CDR2 is FQGNSA. CDR3 in amino acids: CASSGRDKNYGYTF. CDR3 sequence (DNA): TGTGCCAGCAGCGGCCGGGACAAGAACTATGGCTACACCTTC.

The chain has TRBV30 and TRBJ1-4; D unclear. The germline gives CDR1 GTSNPN, CDR2 SVGIG (reference sequence). The germline V and J ends were trimmed by 2 bases and 8 bases, with 9 bases remaining between them. This CDR3 comprises 12 residues. The CDR3: CAWSRRREKLFF. CDR3 bases: TGTGCCTGGAGTAGGAGGCGGGAAAAACTGTTTTTT. Supplemented by reference TRBV30 and TRBJ1-4, the full variable domain reads SQTIHQWPATLVQPVGSPLSLECTVEGTSNPNLYWYRQAAGRGLQLLFYSVGIGQISSEVPQNLSASRPQDRQFILSSKKLLLSDSGFYLCAWSRRREKLFFGSGTQLSVL.

The J gene is TRBJ2-2, the V gene TRBV18; D gene ambiguous. The CDR3 totals 15 residues. Trimming removed 3 bases from V and 6 bases from J, with 14 bases in between. Germline-derived CDR1 and CDR2 are KGHSH and LQKENI. The CDR3, as DNA: TGTGCCAGCTCACCTCCTACTAATATTGCCGGGGAGCTGTTTTTT. Residues: CASSPPTNIAGELFF.

The chain has TRBV29-1 and TRBJ2-3; 8 bases align to TRBD1. With 3 bases clipped from V and 1 base from J, the junction kept 3 bases outside the gene matches. Germline V lookup: CDR1 SQVTM, CDR2 ANQGSEA. CDR3 length equals 14 residues. The CDR3 is CSVEVTGGTDTQYF. The CDR3 DNA follows: TGCAGCGTTGAGGTGACAGGGGGCACAGATACGCAGTATTTT.